The present T cell receptor beta chain was sequenced within a study of cytomegalovirus exposure and HLA in healthy donors. With 7 bases removed from V and 0 bases from J, the gap between germline ends came to 6 bases. The CDR3 contains 12 residues. Germline V gene lookup returns CDR1 SNHLY and CDR2 FYNNEI. PCR used 60 Vbeta primers and 13 Jbeta primers. Clones were read by immunoSEQ multiplex PCR, and TCRdb kept only the in-frame ones, dropping some. The repertoire holds around 90,000 clones, with approximately 80% as singletons. What was sequenced was PBMCs. This sequence joins TRBV2 and TRBJ2-5; a weak D match, TRBD2 (5 bases). This TCR came from a woman aged 40-49 years in good health and CMV-seronegative. Here the CDR3 DNA reads TGTGCCAGCAAGCGGAACCAAGAGACCCAGTACTTC. Protein sequence: CASKRNQETQYF.